A single sample gave rise to the 18 T cell receptor beta chains below, sequenced in a study of CD8 T cells in ankylosing spondylitis. Their recognized antigens are unknown. Study-wide points: It appeared that ankylosing spondylitis blood was characterized by a TCR beta motif of several highly homologous variants.

TCRdb reprocessed the 5' RACE reads with MiXCR, giving one entry per CDR3 protein. The data show 800,000 to 900,000 distinct CDR3 sequences, with over 9.5% seen just once and approximately 0.5% held by the top ten. The sequenced material came from blood, either unsorted or a sorted T cell fraction (not recorded which). The receptor set was obtained from a male donor with ankylosing spondylitis.

The chain carries TRBV28 and TRBJ1-4; the D gene is possibly TRBD1 (6 bases). The CDR3 is 15 residues long. The germline V and J ends were trimmed by 7 bases and 4 bases, with 16 bases remaining between them. Germline V gene sequence: CDR1 MDHEN, CDR2 SYDVKM. The DNA of the CDR3 is TGTGCCAGCACCTTACGACGGGGGCTTAATGAAAAACTGTTTTTT. It encodes CASTLRRGLNEKLFF. Full variable domain (outside the CDR3, taken from reference TRBV28 and TRBJ1-4): DVKVTQSSRYLVKRTGEKVFLECVQDMDHENMFWYRQDPGLGLRLIYFSYDVKMKEKGDIPEGYSVSREKKERFSLILESASTNQTSMYLCASTLRRGLNEKLFFGSGTQLSVL.

This clonotype came up many times. The V gene is TRBV5-1, the J gene TRBJ2-5; D ambiguous. V lost 3 bases and J 5 bases, leaving 11 bases between the germline ends. The CDR3 extends over 13 amino acids. Germline V gives CDR1 SGHRS, CDR2 YFSETQ. This CDR3 is CASSYGFAETQYF. CDR3 nucleotide sequence: TGCGCCAGCAGCTACGGGTTTGCGGAGACCCAGTACTTC.

This clonotype was counted a few times. Written as DNA, the CDR3 is TGTGCCAGCAGCTTAGTGAAAAATGAGCAGTTCTTC. It codes for CASSLVKNEQFF. V and J are TRBV7-2 and TRBJ2-1; the D is unclear. The length of the CDR3 is 12 residues. V was pared by 1 base and J by 7 bases, with 5 bases between. Germline V CDR1 and CDR2: SGHTA, FQGNSA.

The CDR3 sequence is CASSADGHPNNQPQHF. CDR3 nucleotide sequence: TGTGCCAGCAGTGCCGACGGACACCCTAACAATCAGCCCCAGCATTTT. The V gene is TRBV6-2 or TRBV6-3, the J gene TRBJ1-5; D is perhaps TRBD1 (5 bases). The CDR3 extends over 16 amino acids. Germline V CDR1 and CDR2: MNHEY, SVGEGT. V gave up 5 bases and J gave up 3 bases, with 17 bases separating them.

This clonotype occurred a few times. The rearrangement joins TRBV29-1 to TRBJ1-4; TRBD1 is a possible D gene (6 bases). This CDR3 is 14 amino acids long. CDR1 is SQVTM, CDR2 ANQGSEA, per germline. V was pared by 4 bases and J by 0 bases, with 9 bases between. The CDR3 DNA reads as TGCAGCGTTGGGAGGGGGACAACTAATGAAAAACTGTTTTTT. Its protein product is CSVGRGTTNEKLFF.

This clonotype was detected many times. This sequence joins TRBV20-1 and TRBJ1-1; the D is unclear. The CDR3 has 12 amino acids. Deletions cut 5 bases from V and 3 bases from J, with 10 bases between. CDR1 and CDR2 from the germline V gene are DFQATT and SNEGSKA (reference sequence). CDR3 nucleotide sequence: TGCAGTGCTCTCAGAGGAGACACTGAAGCTTTCTTT. Its protein product is CSALRGDTEAFF.

In its sample, this clonotype was seen a few times. This rearrangement joins TRBV20-1 to TRBJ2-7; possibly TRBD1 for D (5 bases). The germline V gene has CDR1 DFQATT and CDR2 SNEGSKA (reference sequence). CDR3 length: 10 amino acids. The V end lost 3 bases, the J end lost 10 bases, and 10 bases lay between the germline ends. The CDR3 region is CSARYDRQYF. As DNA, the CDR3 is TGCAGTGCTAGGTACGACAGACAGTACTTC.

This clonotype was seen only a few times. The V call is TRBV20-1, the J call TRBJ2-7, with 9 bases matching TRBD1. This CDR3 spans 14 amino acids. Germline CDR1 is DFQATT and CDR2 is SNEGSKA (reference sequence). CDR3: CSATPDRGLYEQYF. The CDR3 DNA sequence: TGCAGCGCGACCCCGGACAGGGGACTATACGAGCAGTACTTC.

Concerning this clonotype itself: This could be a read error, since a much larger clone is one nucleotide away. The chain carries TRBV20-1 and TRBJ2-5; D is unclear. Germline CDR1 is DFQATT and CDR2 is SNEGSKA (reference sequence). The length of the CDR3 is 12 residues. CDR3 residues: CSASREQETQHF. The CDR3 DNA reads as TGCAGTGCTAGTAGGGAACAAGAGACCCAGCACTTC.

V is TRBV5-1 and J is TRBJ2-1, with TRBD1 identical over 12 bases. CDR3 length: 15 residues. The germline CDR1 and CDR2 sequences are SGHRS and YFSETQ. V shed 3 bases and J 7 bases; nucleotides not matched to a gene: 5. The CDR3 nucleotides are TGCGCCAGCAGCTCGCGGGGACAGGGGGCTAATGAGCAGTTCTTC. Residues: CASSSRGQGANEQFF.

This chain's CDR3 is CATSDWTGAINQPQHF. As DNA, the CDR3 is TGTGCCACCAGTGATTGGACAGGGGCAATCAATCAGCCCCAGCATTTT. The chain recombines TRBV24-1 with TRBJ1-5, with 9 bases lining up with TRBD1. The trim removed 2 bases at V and 3 bases at J, leaving 4 bases unmatched. Per the germline V gene, CDR1 is KGHDR and CDR2 is SFDVKD. This CDR3 has 16 amino acids.

This chain uses TRBV4-2 with TRBJ2-1; 10 bases match TRBD2. Trimming cost V 1 base and J 3 bases; bases outside gene matches: 3. CDR1 is LGHNA, CDR2 YNFKEQ, per germline. The CDR3 has 16 amino acids. CDR3 in amino acids: CASSQVRTSGYNEQFF. The CDR3 bases are TGTGCCAGCAGCCAAGTCAGGACTAGCGGCTACAATGAGCAGTTCTTC.

Ten or more counts support this clonotype. The gene calls are TRBV29-1 and TRBJ2-7; 7 nucleotides agree with TRBD2. CDR1 and CDR2 (germline): SQVTM, ANQGSEA. The CDR3 loop spans 13 amino acids. The ends lost 5 bases at V and 2 bases at J; junction bases unmatched: 6. CDR3 sequence: CSVRKSGAYEQYF. The CDR3 DNA follows: TGCAGCGTTAGGAAAAGCGGGGCCTACGAGCAGTACTTC.

V and J are TRBV10-3 and TRBJ2-3, with TRBD2 as a possible D gene (6 bases). Deletions cut 10 bases from V and 5 bases from J, with 13 bases between. The CDR3 loop spans 12 amino acids. Germline lookup yields CDR1 ENHRY and CDR2 SYGVKD. The CDR3 region is CATDGGKDTQYF. In DNA, the CDR3 is TGTGCCACCGATGGCGGGAAAGATACGCAGTATTTT.

This clonotype was counted between two and nine times. The chain couples TRBV3-1 to TRBJ2-7; weak D call: TRBD2 (5 bases). The germline V gene has CDR1 LGHDT and CDR2 YNNKEL (reference sequence). This CDR3 region has 15 residues. V was cut by 0 bases and J by 5 bases, with 14 bases left in between. Written as DNA, the CDR3 is TGTGCCAGCAGCCAAGATCGGCGAGCGAGGGACGAGCAGTACTTC. Protein sequence: CASSQDRRARDEQYF.

There are a few counts of this clonotype. CDR3 amino acids: CASSEQAPDEKLFF. CDR3 nucleotides: TGTGCCAGCAGTGAACAGGCGCCGGATGAAAAACTGTTTTTT. The chain links TRBV2 to TRBJ1-4; D unresolved. Germline V CDR1 and CDR2: SNHLY, FYNNEI. The CDR3 length is 14 residues. V was clipped by 2 bases and J by 6 bases, with 10 bases between them. The full variable domain, completed using reference TRBV2 and TRBJ1-4, is EPEVTQTPSHQVTQMGQEVILRCVPISNHLYFYWYRQILGQKVEFLVSFYNNEISEKSEIFDDQFSVERPDGSNFTLKIRSTKLEDSAMYFCASSEQAPDEKLFFGSGTQLSVL.

The V call is TRBV7-9, the J call TRBJ2-1; 15 nucleotides agree with TRBD2. The CDR3 runs 16 residues. V lost 3 bases to trimming and J lost 6 bases; unmatched junction nucleotides: 3. The germline V gene has CDR1 SEHNR and CDR2 FQNEAQ (reference sequence). The CDR3 DNA reads as TGTGCCAGCAGCTTCCCGGGACTAGCGGGGGGCAATGAGCAGTTCTTC. It is translated as CASSFPGLAGGNEQFF. Full variable domain (outside the CDR3, taken from reference TRBV7-9 and TRBJ2-1): DTGVSQNPRHKITKRGQNVTFRCDPISEHNRLYWYRQTLGQGPEFLTYFQNEAQLEKSRLLSDRFSAERPKGSFSTLEIQRTEQGDSAMYLCASSFPGLAGGNEQFFGPGTRLTVL.

The rearrangement joins TRBV20-1 to TRBJ2-1; D remains unclear. Per the germline V gene, CDR1 is DFQATT and CDR2 is SNEGSKA (reference sequence). This CDR3 is built from 14 residues. The V end lost 4 bases, the J end lost 4 bases, and 14 bases lay between the germline ends. This CDR3 is CSAIRVLGYNEQFF. DNA for the CDR3: TGCAGTGCTATTAGAGTTCTTGGGTACAATGAGCAGTTCTTC.